This TCR beta chain is drawn from a study of blood T cells in healthy people across ages. For the second PCR, which ran for about 7 to 11 cycles, a sample-barcoded 5' primer and a J-beta primer mix were used. TCRdb called the 5' RACE reads again in MiXCR, with one record for every CDR3 protein. Of 800,000 or so distinct CDR3 sequences in the sample, just under 25% were seen once. In addition, the sample was reused for a study of T cells of mothers and their children. As reported in that work: Samples came from a few healthy Caucasian mothers and their six children. Each child contributed some 3 million TCR beta CDR3 reads, while each mother contributed over 8 million.

Material for sequencing was blood. The clonotype comes from a boy aged 5-17 years in good health.

Here the CDR3 reads CASSQDAGETPQHF. In nucleotides, the CDR3 is TGCGCCAGCAGCCAAGATGCAGGGGAGACGCCCCAGCATTTT. J is TRBJ1-5 and V is TRBV4-3; weak D call: TRBD1 (6 bases). The CDR3 consists of 14 residues. V lost 0 bases to trimming and J lost 9 bases, with 12 bases between them. CDR1 LGHNA and CDR2 YSLEER come from the germline V gene.